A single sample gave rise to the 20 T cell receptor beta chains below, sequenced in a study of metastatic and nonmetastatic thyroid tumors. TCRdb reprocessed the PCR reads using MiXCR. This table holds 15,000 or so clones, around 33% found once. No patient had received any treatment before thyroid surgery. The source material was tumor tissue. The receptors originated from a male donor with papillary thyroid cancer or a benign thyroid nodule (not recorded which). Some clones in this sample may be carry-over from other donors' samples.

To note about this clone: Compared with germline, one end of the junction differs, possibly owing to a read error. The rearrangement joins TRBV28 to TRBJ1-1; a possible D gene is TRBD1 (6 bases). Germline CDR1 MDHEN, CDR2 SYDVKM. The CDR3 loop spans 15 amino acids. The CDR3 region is CASSIQGPRNTVAFF. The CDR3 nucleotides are TGTGCCAGCAGTATTCAGGGGCCTAGGAACACTGTAGCTTTCTTT.

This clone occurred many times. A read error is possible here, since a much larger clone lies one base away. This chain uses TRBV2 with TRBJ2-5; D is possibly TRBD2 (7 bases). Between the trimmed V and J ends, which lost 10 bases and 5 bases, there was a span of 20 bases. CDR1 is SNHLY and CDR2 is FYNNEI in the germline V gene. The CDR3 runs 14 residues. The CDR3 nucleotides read TGTGCCACCAAGAGGGGGGGGGCCGGGGAGACCCAGTACTTC. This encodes CATKRGGAGETQYF.

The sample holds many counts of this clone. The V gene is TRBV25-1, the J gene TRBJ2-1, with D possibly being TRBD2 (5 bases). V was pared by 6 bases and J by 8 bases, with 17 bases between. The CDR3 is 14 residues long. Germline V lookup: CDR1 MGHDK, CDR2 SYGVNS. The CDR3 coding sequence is TGTGCCAGCAGGAGAGCGGATGGAACTTATGAGCAGTTCTTC. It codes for CASRRADGTYEQFF.

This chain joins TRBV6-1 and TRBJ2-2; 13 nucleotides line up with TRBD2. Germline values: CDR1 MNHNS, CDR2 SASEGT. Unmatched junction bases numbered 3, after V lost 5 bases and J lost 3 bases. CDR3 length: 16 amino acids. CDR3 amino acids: CASSRGLAGDTGELFF. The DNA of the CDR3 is TGTGCCAGCAGTCGAGGACTAGCGGGAGACACCGGGGAGCTGTTTTTT.

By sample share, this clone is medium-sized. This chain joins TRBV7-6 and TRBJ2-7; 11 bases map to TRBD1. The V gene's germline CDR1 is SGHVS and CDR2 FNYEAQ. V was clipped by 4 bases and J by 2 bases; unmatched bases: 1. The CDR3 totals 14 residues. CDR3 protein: CASSSGQGAYEQYF. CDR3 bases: TGTGCCAGCAGCTCGGGACAGGGGGCCTACGAGCAGTACTTC.

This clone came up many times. The CDR3 DNA sequence: TGTGCCATCAGTGCTCGAGGGGATGAGCAGTTCTTC. Translation: CAISARGDEQFF. The chain joins TRBV10-3 to TRBJ2-1, with D perhaps assigned TRBD1 or TRBD2 (5 bases each). The CDR3 totals 12 residues. Looked up from germline, CDR1 is ENHRY and CDR2 is SYGVKD. V lost 4 bases and J lost 8, with 9 bases in between.

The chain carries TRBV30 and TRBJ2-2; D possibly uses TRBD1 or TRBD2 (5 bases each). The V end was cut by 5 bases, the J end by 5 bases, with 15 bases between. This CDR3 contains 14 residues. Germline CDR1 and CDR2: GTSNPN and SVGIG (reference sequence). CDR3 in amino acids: CAWSGARRTGELFF. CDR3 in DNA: TGTGCCTGGTCCGGGGCCCGAAGAACCGGGGAGCTGTTTTTT.

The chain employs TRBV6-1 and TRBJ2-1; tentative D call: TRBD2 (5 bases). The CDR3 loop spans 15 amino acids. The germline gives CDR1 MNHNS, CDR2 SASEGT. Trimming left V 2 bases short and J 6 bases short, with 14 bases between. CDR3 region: CASSESEEGFNEQFF. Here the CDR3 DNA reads TGTGCCAGCAGTGAATCGGAGGAAGGGTTCAATGAGCAGTTCTTC.

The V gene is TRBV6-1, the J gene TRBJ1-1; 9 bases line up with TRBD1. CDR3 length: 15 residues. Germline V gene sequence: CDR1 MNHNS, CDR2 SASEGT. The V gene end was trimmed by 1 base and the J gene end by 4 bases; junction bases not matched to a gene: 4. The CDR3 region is CASSEVTGGATEAFF. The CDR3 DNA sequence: TGTGCCAGCAGTGAAGTCACAGGGGGCGCCACTGAAGCTTTCTTT.

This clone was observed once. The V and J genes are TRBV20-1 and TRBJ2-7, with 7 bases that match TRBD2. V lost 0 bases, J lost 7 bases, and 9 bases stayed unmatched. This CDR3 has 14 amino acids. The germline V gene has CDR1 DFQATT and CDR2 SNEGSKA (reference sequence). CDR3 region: CSARDVAGEREQYF. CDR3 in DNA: TGCAGTGCTAGAGATGTGGCGGGAGAACGGGAGCAGTACTTC.

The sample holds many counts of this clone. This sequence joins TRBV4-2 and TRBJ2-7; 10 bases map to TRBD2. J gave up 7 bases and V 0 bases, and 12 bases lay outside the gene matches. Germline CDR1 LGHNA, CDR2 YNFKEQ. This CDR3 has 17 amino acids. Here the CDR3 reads CASSQDRIQGLAREQYF. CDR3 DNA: TGTGCCAGCAGCCAAGATCGAATCCAGGGACTAGCGCGGGAGCAGTACTTC.

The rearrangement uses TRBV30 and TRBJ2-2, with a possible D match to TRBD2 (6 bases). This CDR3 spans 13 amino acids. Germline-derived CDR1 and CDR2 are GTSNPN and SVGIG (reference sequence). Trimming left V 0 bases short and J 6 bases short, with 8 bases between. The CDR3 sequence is CAWSVGGAGELFF. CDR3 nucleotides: TGTGCCTGGAGTGTAGGAGGGGCCGGGGAGCTGTTTTTT.

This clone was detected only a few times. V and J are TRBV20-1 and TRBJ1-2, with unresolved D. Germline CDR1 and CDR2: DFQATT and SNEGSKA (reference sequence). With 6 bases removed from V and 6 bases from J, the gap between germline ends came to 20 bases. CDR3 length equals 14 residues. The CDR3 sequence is CSAARGSRENGYTF. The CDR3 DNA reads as TGCAGTGCCGCTCGCGGGTCGAGAGAAAATGGCTACACCTTC.

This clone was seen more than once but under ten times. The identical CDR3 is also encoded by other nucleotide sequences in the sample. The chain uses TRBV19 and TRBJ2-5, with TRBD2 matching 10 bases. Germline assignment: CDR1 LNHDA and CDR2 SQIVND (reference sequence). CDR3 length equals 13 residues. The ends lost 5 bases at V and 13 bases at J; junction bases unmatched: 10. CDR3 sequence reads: CASSLGTSGALYF. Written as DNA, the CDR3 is TGTGCCAGTAGTCTTGGTACTAGCGGGGCCCTGTACTTC. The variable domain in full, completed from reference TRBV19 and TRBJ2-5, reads DGGITQSPKYLFRKEGQNVTLSCEQNLNHDAMYWYRQDPGQGLRLIYYSQIVNDFQKGDIAEGYSVSREKKESFPLTVTSAQKNPTAFYLCASSLGTSGALYFGPGTRLLVL.

CDR3 DNA sequence: TGTGCCAGTAGTATTAGTACACCACATCAGCCCCAGCATTTT. Encoded protein: CASSISTPHQPQHF. The gene calls are TRBV19 and TRBJ1-5; D is unclear. CDR1 and CDR2 from the germline V gene are LNHDA and SQIVND (reference sequence). Trimming removed 3 bases at V and 5 bases at J, with 11 bases between. The CDR3 runs to 14 residues.

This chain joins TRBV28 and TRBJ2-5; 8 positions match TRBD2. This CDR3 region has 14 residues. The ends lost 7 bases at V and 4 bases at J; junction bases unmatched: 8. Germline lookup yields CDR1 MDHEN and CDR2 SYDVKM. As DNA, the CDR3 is TGTGCCAGCAACCAATCCGGGACTAGAGAGACCCAGTACTTC. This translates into CASNQSGTRETQYF.

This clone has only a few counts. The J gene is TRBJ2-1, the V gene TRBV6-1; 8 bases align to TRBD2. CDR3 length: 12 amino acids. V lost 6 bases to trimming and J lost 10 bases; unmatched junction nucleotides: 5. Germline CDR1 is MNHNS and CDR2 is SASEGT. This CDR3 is CASRAGGREQFF. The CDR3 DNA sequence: TGTGCCAGCAGGGCGGGGGGACGGGAGCAGTTCTTC.

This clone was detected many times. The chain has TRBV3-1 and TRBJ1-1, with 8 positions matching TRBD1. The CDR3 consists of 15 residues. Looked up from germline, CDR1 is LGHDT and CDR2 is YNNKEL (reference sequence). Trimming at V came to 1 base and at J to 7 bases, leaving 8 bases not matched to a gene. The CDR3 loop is CASSQADRDGGEAFF. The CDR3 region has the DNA TGTGCCAGCAGCCAAGCGGACAGGGATGGGGGTGAAGCTTTCTTT.

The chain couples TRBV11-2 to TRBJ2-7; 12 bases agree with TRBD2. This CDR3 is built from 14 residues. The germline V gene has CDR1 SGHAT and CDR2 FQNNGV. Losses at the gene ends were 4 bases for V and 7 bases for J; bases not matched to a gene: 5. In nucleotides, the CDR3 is TGTGCCAGCAGCTCCCGACTAGCGGGGGAGGAGCAGTACTTC. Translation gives CASSSRLAGEEQYF.

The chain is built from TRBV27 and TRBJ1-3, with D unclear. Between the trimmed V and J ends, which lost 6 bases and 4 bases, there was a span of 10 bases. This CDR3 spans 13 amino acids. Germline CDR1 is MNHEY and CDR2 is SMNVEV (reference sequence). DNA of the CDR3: TGTGCCAGCAGGACTAGGGCCGGAAACACCATATATTTT. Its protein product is CASRTRAGNTIYF.